These 24 T cell receptor beta chains came from one sample sequenced in a study of cytomegalovirus exposure and HLA in healthy donors. In the PCR, 60 Vbeta and 13 Jbeta primers were used. TCRdb keeps only in-frame clones here, not all; method: immunoSEQ multiplex PCR. Counted here are 100,000 to 120,000 clones, more than 60% occurring once; the ten biggest clones make up about 6.6%. The sequenced sample consisted of PBMCs. These receptors were taken from a man younger than 45 in good health and CMV-seropositive.

The rearrangement joins TRBV5-1 to TRBJ2-7; possible D gene TRBD1, 6 bases. Germline CDR1 is SGHRS and CDR2 is YFSETQ. The V and J ends lost 3 bases and 3 bases respectively, with 7 bases between them. The CDR3 loop spans 12 amino acids. In DNA, the CDR3 is TGCGCCAGCAGCTCGGGACACTACGAGCAGTACTTC. Translating it yields CASSSGHYEQYF.

This clone was seen a handful of times. The chain recombines TRBV5-6 with TRBJ1-4, with D tentatively TRBD1 (6 bases). The V end was cut by 0 bases, the J end by 4 bases, with 7 bases between. Germline CDR1 reads SGHDT; CDR2 reads YYEEEE. This CDR3 is built from 14 residues. In DNA form, the CDR3 reads TGTGCCAGCAGCTTGGGACAGGATAATGAAAAACTGTTTTTT. It is translated as CASSLGQDNEKLFF.

There are many counts of this clone. The chain has TRBV6-1 and TRBJ1-1; D gene unclear. The CDR3 has 15 amino acids. V was shortened by 2 bases and J by 1 base, with 11 bases between the two germline ends. The germline V gene has CDR1 MNHNS and CDR2 SASEGT. Written as DNA, the CDR3 is TGTGCCAGCAGTGAAACGGCGGTTGAGAACACTGAAGCTTTCTTT. Residues: CASSETAVENTEAFF.

This clone was seen a few times. The chain uses TRBV4-1 and TRBJ1-4; no reliable D call. The CDR3 contains 15 residues. V dropped 0 bases and J dropped 4 bases, with 9 bases sitting between them. The germline V gene has CDR1 MGHRA and CDR2 YSYEKL. CDR3 loop: CASSQDQVNNEKLFF. The DNA for the CDR3 is TGCGCCAGCAGCCAAGATCAGGTGAATAATGAAAAACTGTTTTTT.

The chain joins TRBV9 to TRBJ2-5, with D possibly being TRBD2 (6 bases). The CDR3 covers 15 residues. V lost 0 bases to trimming and J lost 5 bases, with 14 bases between them. Per the germline V gene, CDR1 is SGDLS and CDR2 is YYNGEE. CDR3 residues: CASSVGLAGGETQYF. For the CDR3, the DNA is TGTGCCAGCAGCGTAGGGCTAGCTGGGGGGGAGACCCAGTACTTC.

The chain joins TRBV14 to TRBJ1-5; no firm D call. The germline V and J ends were trimmed by 4 bases and 4 bases, with 20 bases remaining between them. The CDR3 covers 17 residues. From germline, CDR1 is SGHDN and CDR2 FVKESK. The CDR3 protein is CASSPHKRPGWNQPQHF. The CDR3 nucleotides are TGTGCCAGCAGCCCACACAAGCGGCCGGGGTGGAATCAGCCCCAGCATTTT.

The V call is TRBV7-2, the J call TRBJ2-3, with 10 positions matching TRBD1. This CDR3 comprises 17 residues. The J segment lost 4 bases and the V segment lost 2 bases, leaving 9 bases of the junction unmatched. From germline, CDR1 is SGHTA and CDR2 FQGNSA. In nucleotides, the CDR3 is TGTGCCAGCAGCTTACAACCCGGGACAGGGGCAGCAGATACGCAGTATTTT. Translating gives CASSLQPGTGAADTQYF.

The table lists this clone with a few counts. The gene calls are TRBV5-5 and TRBJ2-7, with 10 bases fitting TRBD2. CDR3 length equals 14 residues. Germline V gene sequence: CDR1 SGHKS, CDR2 YYEKEE (reference sequence). V lost 3 bases to trimming and J lost 2 bases; unmatched junction nucleotides: 2. The CDR3 region has the DNA TGTGCCAGCAGCTGGACTAGCGGACCCTACGAGCAGTACTTC. It specifies CASSWTSGPYEQYF.

The chain is built from TRBV15 and TRBJ2-7; no clear D gene. The CDR3 has 13 amino acids. Germline V gives CDR1 LNHNV, CDR2 YYDKDF (reference sequence). Deletions cut 5 bases from V and 3 bases from J, with 11 bases between. The CDR3 nucleotides are TGTGCCACCAGCGCAGGAACCAACTACGAGCAGTACTTC. It encodes CATSAGTNYEQYF.

This rearrangement joins TRBV7-2 to TRBJ1-1; D gene uncertain. The CDR3 covers 14 residues. Trimming stripped 1 base from V and 4 bases from J, with 10 bases between. Germline CDR1 is SGHTA and CDR2 is FQGNSA. The CDR3 loop is CASSLVREGTEAFF. The CDR3 bases are TGTGCCAGCAGCTTAGTAAGGGAGGGCACTGAAGCTTTCTTT.

The rearrangement uses TRBV9 and TRBJ2-2, with D unresolved. V was pared by 4 bases and J by 4 bases, with 8 bases between. This CDR3 has 13 amino acids. Germline loops: CDR1 SGDLS, CDR2 YYNGEE. The CDR3 nucleotides are TGTGCCAGCAGCCCCCACACCACCGGGGAGCTGTTTTTT. Its protein product is CASSPHTTGELFF.

This rearrangement joins TRBV30 to TRBJ1-6; maybe TRBD1 (6 bases). CDR3 length: 11 residues. Germline V CDR1 and CDR2: GTSNPN, SVGIG (reference sequence). The CDR3 bases are TGTGCAGCAGGGGATAATTCACCCCTCCACTTT. Translation: CAAGDNSPLHF. Full variable domain (missing parts from reference TRBV30 and TRBJ1-6): SQTIHQWPATLVQPVGSPLSLECTVEGTSNPNLYWYRQAAGRGLQLLFYSVGIGQISSEVPQNLSASRPQDRQFILSSKKLLLSDSGFYLCAAGDNSPLHFGNGTRLTVT.

This clone has just a few counts. V usage is TRBV5-5 and J usage is TRBJ1-5; D is perhaps TRBD1 (6 bases). Deletions cut 0 bases from V and 3 bases from J, with 10 bases between. The CDR3 has 15 amino acids. The V gene's germline CDR1 is SGHKS and CDR2 YYEKEE (reference sequence). CDR3 residues: CASSLDQGTNQPQHF. DNA for the CDR3: TGTGCCAGCAGCTTGGACCAGGGGACCAATCAGCCCCAGCATTTT.

This sequence joins TRBV27 and TRBJ2-1; 11 positions agree with TRBD2. Germline CDR1 is MNHEY and CDR2 is SMNVEV (reference sequence). The trim removed 0 bases at V and 9 bases at J, leaving 7 bases unmatched. The CDR3 sequence is 16 residues long. CDR3 sequence reads: CASSLSVAGGPGEQFF. CDR3 coding DNA: TGTGCCAGCAGTTTATCCGTAGCGGGGGGGCCCGGTGAGCAGTTCTTC.

The genes are TRBV4-1 and TRBJ1-5, with 8 nucleotides matching TRBD1. This CDR3 spans 16 amino acids. From germline, CDR1 is MGHRA and CDR2 YSYEKL. Trimming removed 0 bases from V and 4 bases from J; junction bases left unmatched: 5. CDR3 in amino acids: CASSQDGRQGNQPQHF. CDR3 in DNA: TGCGCCAGCAGCCAAGATGGGAGACAGGGGAATCAGCCCCAGCATTTT.

V and J are TRBV7-9 and TRBJ2-7, with a possible D match to TRBD1 (6 bases). From germline, CDR1 is SEHNR and CDR2 FQNEAQ (reference sequence). The CDR3 sequence is 14 residues long. V was pared by 5 bases and J by 5 bases, with 16 bases between. The CDR3 sequence: CASSTTGGIDEQYF. The CDR3 coding sequence is TGTGCCAGCAGCACGACAGGAGGTATTGACGAGCAGTACTTC.

The chain carries TRBV6-1 and TRBJ1-2; the D gene is possibly TRBD1 (5 bases). This CDR3 is built from 13 residues. The V and J ends lost 2 bases and 7 bases respectively, with 11 bases between them. The germline CDR1 and CDR2 sequences are MNHNS and SASEGT. The CDR3: CASSEYRGGGYTF. CDR3 in DNA: TGTGCCAGCAGTGAATACCGGGGGGGTGGCTACACCTTC.

The rearrangement links TRBV14 to TRBJ1-3; unclear D gene. The V end was cut by 0 bases, the J end by 2 bases, with 11 bases between. The CDR3 is 16 amino acids. CDR1 and CDR2 (germline): SGHDN, FVKESK. CDR3 nucleotides: TGTGCCAGCAGCCAAGATCTGGCTACTACTGGAAACACCATATATTTT. This translates into CASSQDLATTGNTIYF.

This clone has a handful of counts. The V and J genes are TRBV7-9 and TRBJ1-2; no definite D call. Germline V gives CDR1 SEHNR, CDR2 FQNEAQ (reference sequence). V dropped 1 base and J dropped 0 bases, with 9 bases sitting between them. This CDR3 region has 15 residues. Here the CDR3 reads CASSLVQPTNYGYTF. The DNA of the CDR3 is TGTGCCAGCAGCTTAGTACAGCCCACTAACTATGGCTACACCTTC.

The rearrangement joins TRBV15 to TRBJ2-7, with TRBD1 matching over 10 bases. Germline CDR1 reads LNHNV; CDR2 reads YYDKDF (reference sequence). J lost 0 bases, V lost 5 bases, and 4 bases had no gene match. The length of the CDR3 is 15 residues. The CDR3 loop reads CATSPDRGLSYEQYF. Here the CDR3 DNA reads TGTGCCACCAGCCCTGACAGGGGGCTCTCCTACGAGCAGTACTTC. The full variable domain, its missing parts supplied by reference TRBV15 and TRBJ2-7, is DAMVIQNPRYQVTQFGKPVTLSCSQTLNHNVMYWYQQKSSQAPKLLFHYYDKDFNNEADTPDNFQSRRPNTSFCFLDIRSPGLGDTAMYLCATSPDRGLSYEQYFGPGTRLTVT.

The genes are TRBV6-5 and TRBJ1-2; D unclear. This CDR3 has 15 amino acids. CDR1 is MNHEY and CDR2 is SVGAGI in the germline V gene. Trimming pared 5 bases from V and 1 base from J, leaving 14 bases between. The CDR3 protein is CASSLNLGNNYGYTF. Written as DNA, the CDR3 is TGTGCCAGCAGTCTCAACCTCGGGAATAACTATGGCTACACCTTC.

The gene calls are TRBV7-3 and TRBJ1-1; weak D call: TRBD1 (5 bases). The CDR3 loop spans 14 amino acids. V was pared by 3 bases and J by 0 bases, with 8 bases between. CDR1 and CDR2 (germline): SGHTA, FQGTGA. This CDR3 reads CASSFRAMNTEAFF. In DNA, the CDR3 is TGTGCCAGCAGCTTCAGGGCTATGAACACTGAAGCTTTCTTT.

The V gene is TRBV30, the J gene TRBJ2-7, with 7 bases matching TRBD1. Losses at the gene ends were 3 bases for V and 2 bases for J; bases not matched to a gene: 10. CDR1 GTSNPN and CDR2 SVGIG come from the germline V gene (reference sequence). This CDR3 has 15 residues. CDR3 sequence reads: CAWSPRGPLTYEQYF. The CDR3 DNA is TGTGCCTGGAGCCCTAGGGGGCCCTTGACCTACGAGCAGTACTTC.

V is TRBV18 and J is TRBJ2-7; 11 bases are a match to TRBD1. V was pared by 2 bases and J by 6 bases, with 9 bases of the junction left unmatched. The CDR3 is 16 residues long. Germline V lookup: CDR1 KGHSH, CDR2 LQKENI. The CDR3 region is CASSPIPGQGGGEQYF. Written as DNA, the CDR3 is TGTGCCAGCTCACCAATTCCGGGACAGGGGGGAGGCGAGCAGTACTTC.